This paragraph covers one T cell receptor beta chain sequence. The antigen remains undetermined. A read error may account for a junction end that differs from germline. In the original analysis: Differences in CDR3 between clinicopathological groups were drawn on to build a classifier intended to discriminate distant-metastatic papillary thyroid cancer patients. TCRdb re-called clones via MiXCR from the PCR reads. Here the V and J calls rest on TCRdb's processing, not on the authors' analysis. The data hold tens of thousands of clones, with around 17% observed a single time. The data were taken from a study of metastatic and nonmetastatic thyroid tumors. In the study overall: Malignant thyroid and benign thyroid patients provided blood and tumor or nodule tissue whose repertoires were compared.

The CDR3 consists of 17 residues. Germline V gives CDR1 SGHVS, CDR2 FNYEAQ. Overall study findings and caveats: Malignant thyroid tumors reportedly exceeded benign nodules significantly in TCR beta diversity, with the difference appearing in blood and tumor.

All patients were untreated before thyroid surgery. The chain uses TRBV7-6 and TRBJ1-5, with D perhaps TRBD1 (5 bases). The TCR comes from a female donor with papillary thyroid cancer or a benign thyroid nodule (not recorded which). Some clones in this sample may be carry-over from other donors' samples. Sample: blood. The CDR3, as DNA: TGTGCCAGCAGCTTAGCTGTTGCGGGGGGTGGAGATCATCCCCAGCATTTT. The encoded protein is CASSLAVAGGGDHPQHF.